This T cell receptor beta chain emerged from a study of tumor-infiltrating lymphocytes in primary liver carcinoma. Study at large: The tumors, T1-T3 N0M0 lesions, were roughly 4.2 to 10 cm across. Findings of the study overall: Tumor specimens were characterized by a significantly higher top-250-clone fraction than blood (p = 0.039). Tumor-adjacent and tumor-blood pairs showed less overlap than tumor region pairs.

Worth noting for this clonotype: The antigen is unknown. Germline is not matched at one junction end, which may reflect a read error.

With around 490 ng total RNA as template and a constant-region primer, TCR beta cDNA was made. Employing slightly modified ARM-PCR, three nested multiplex PCR rounds were run, and these gave rise to the TCR beta libraries. It was with TRBV1-TRBV30 forward primers and a C-beta reverse primer that the first two PCR rounds were run, at roughly 10 cycles each. TCRdb re-analysed the multiplex PCR reads in MiXCR, keeping a single row per CDR3 protein. The sample shows about 78,000 distinct CDR3 sequences, over 55% of them seen only once. The tissue used was unsorted bulk material of about 19-30 mg. RNA and DNA were co-extracted from it with the AllPrep DNA/RNA mini kit. Per germline, CDR1 SGHAT and CDR2 FQNNGV. This CDR3 has 16 residues.

Material for sequencing was liver tumor tissue from sampling region 4. Subset here: tumor region T4, right-lateral pole. J is TRBJ2-5 and V is TRBV11-2; 14 nucleotides align to TRBD2. The TCR was taken from an older woman with primary liver carcinoma and hepatitis B virus infection. The CDR3 DNA sequence: TGTGCTAGCAGCCCCGGGACTAGCGGGAGTAGAGAGGCCCAGTATTTC. Amino acids: CASSPGTSGSREAQYF.